This T cell receptor beta chain comes out of a study of blood T cell repertoires in COVID-19. Study summary: The samples span acute and convalescent COVID-19 from the United States, Italy and Spain. PBMCs, B-cell-depleted T cells, or T cells provided the cDNA or gDNA that made up the material.

Germline CDR1 is SGHDT and CDR2 is YYEEEE. This CDR3 spans 17 amino acids. V shed 3 bases, J shed 0 bases, and the junction held 6 bases outside the gene matches. As originally analysed: Amplified reference gene primers provided the basis for estimating nucleated cell counts. Assay used: immunoSEQ multiplex PCR; TCRdb lists only in-frame clones, some missing. For V, J and clone size, that table is used; D and trimming come from the DNA. The table has 200,000 to 250,000 clones, approximately 80% seen once. Living in under 30 US areas, the participants were between roughly 18 and 90 years of age. The sequencing input was PBMCs or T cells enriched from blood (not recorded which). This rearrangement joins TRBV5-6 to TRBJ2-6; 7 positions match TRBD1. This sequence originates from a woman aged 40-49 years with acute COVID-19. The CDR3 DNA reads as TGTGCCAGCAGCTGGACAGGTTTAAGCTCTGGGGCCAACGTCCTGACTTTC. Translation gives CASSWTGLSSGANVLTF.